This T cell receptor (beta chain) is from a study of blood T cell repertoires in COVID-19. Study overall: Samples came from the United States, Italy and Spain, spanning acute and convalescent COVID-19. T cells, B-cell-depleted T cells, or PBMCs provided the cDNA or gDNA that served as material.

Trimming left V 3 bases short and J 0 bases short, with 9 bases between. The length of the CDR3 is 15 residues. Germline V gene data show CDR1 as KGHSH and CDR2 as LQKENI. The table came from immunoSEQ multiplex PCR; TCRdb's copy has only in-frame clones and leaves some out. In the table there are about 180,000 clones, roughly 84% of which are singletons. This clone was recorded a few times. The gene calls are TRBV18 and TRBJ1-5; D unresolved. This TCR came from a woman aged 60-75 years with acute or convalescent COVID-19. Material: peripheral blood. This chain's CDR3 is CASSPRGSSNQPQHF. DNA for the CDR3: TGTGCCAGCTCACCCCGGGGAAGTAGCAATCAGCCCCAGCATTTT.